The sequence of this T cell receptor beta chain was determined in a study of blood T cells in healthy people across ages. This clonotype was seen only a few times. Sample-barcoded 5' priming and a J-beta primer mix drove a second PCR of roughly 7 to 11 cycles. One entry per CDR3 protein results from TCRdb running MiXCR on the 5' RACE reads. The table shows around 1,800,000 distinct CDR3 sequences, with more than 35% occurring only once. The CDR3 consists of 17 residues. Germline values: CDR1 SGHDT, CDR2 YYEEEE. The ends were cut back, 2 bases at V and 1 base at J, with 13 bases in the middle. This receptor was taken from a human donor in good health. The chain employs TRBV5-6 and TRBJ2-6; D ambiguous. Sequenced input: blood. CDR3 coding DNA: TGTGCCAGCAGCTTACCGGCAGGCCTATCTGGGGCCAACGTCCTGACTTTC. It translates to CASSLPAGLSGANVLTF. Together with reference TRBV5-6 and TRBJ2-6, the CDR3 gives the full variable domain: DAGVTQSPTHLIKTRGQQVTLRCSPKSGHDTVSWYQQALGQGPQFIFQYYEEEERQRGNFPDRFSGHQFPNYSSELNVNALLLGDSALYLCASSLPAGLSGANVLTFGAGSRLTVL.